One sample yielded the 26 T cell receptor beta chains listed below, sequenced in a study of T cells in Graves' hyperthyroidism and ophthalmopathy. Amplification targeted TCR beta CDR3 regions from RNA transcripts. HTBI primers drove first-round RT-PCR of the TCR CDR3. TCRdb reprocessed the multiplex PCR reads via MiXCR and lists one record per CDR3 protein. The sample records about 700,000 distinct CDR3 sequences, 14% being singletons. The sample consisted of blood. Every receptor here comes from a young woman with Graves' hyperthyroidism.

This clonotype was picked up many times. The chain joins TRBV7-9 to TRBJ1-1; 7 bases align to TRBD1. The trim removed 7 bases at V and 10 bases at J, leaving 9 bases unmatched. Germline V gives CDR1 SEHNR, CDR2 FQNEAQ (reference sequence). The CDR3 runs 12 residues. The CDR3 bases are TGTGCCAGCAACCTGGCGCCAGGGGGAGCTTTCTTT. Encoded protein: CASNLAPGGAFF.

Many counts were recorded for this clonotype. The CDR3 DNA is TGTGCCAGCAGCCAATTTTCGCCACTTTACAATGAGCAGTTCTTC. Translation: CASSQFSPLYNEQFF. V is TRBV12-3 or TRBV12-4 and J is TRBJ2-1; D remains unclear. Trimming took off 6 bases at V and 4 bases at J, with 16 bases between the two ends. The CDR3 spans 15 residues.

This clonotype was seen only a few times. The V call is TRBV24-1, the J call TRBJ2-1; 10 nucleotides match TRBD2. V was clipped by 4 bases and J by 7 bases; unmatched bases: 6. This CDR3 is 15 amino acids long. Germline V lookup: CDR1 KGHDR, CDR2 SFDVKD. As DNA, the CDR3 is TGTGCCACCAGTGAGGTAGCGGGAGGCCGGAATGAGCAGTTCTTC. Translated: CATSEVAGGRNEQFF.

The V call is TRBV6-2 or TRBV6-3, the J call TRBJ2-7; D remains unclear. The CDR3 consists of 12 residues. The germline V and J ends were trimmed by 5 bases and 7 bases, with 12 bases remaining between them. Germline V gene lookup returns CDR1 MNHEY and CDR2 SVGEGT. This CDR3 is CASSPNLREQYF. The CDR3 bases are TGTGCCAGCAGTCCGAACTTGCGGGAGCAGTACTTC.

Many counts were recorded for this clonotype. For the CDR3, the DNA is TGCGCCAGCAGCCGTCAGGGGGAATCACCCCTCCACTTT. Translated: CASSRQGESPLHF. This chain links TRBV4-1 with TRBJ1-6; TRBD1 matches at 7 bases. The V segment lost 4 bases and the J segment 10 bases; nucleotides outside the gene matches: 4. This CDR3 has 13 residues. Germline CDR1 MGHRA, CDR2 YSYEKL.

This clonotype was seen many times. The CDR3: CASSASTGRTDTQYF. The CDR3 DNA reads TGTGCCAGCAGCGCCTCGACCGGGAGGACAGATACGCAGTATTTT. The chain is built from TRBV11-2 and TRBJ2-3; 7 bases match TRBD2. The CDR3 runs 15 residues. Germline trimming cut 5 bases from V and 3 bases from J; bases unmatched to any gene: 8. The germline CDR1 and CDR2 sequences are SGHAT and FQNNGV.

The chain is built from TRBV19 and TRBJ2-3; D call uncertain. Germline CDR1 reads LNHDA; CDR2 reads SQIVND (reference sequence). The CDR3 sequence is 15 residues long. Trimming stripped 4 bases from V and 3 bases from J, with 14 bases between. The CDR3 protein is CASSTPTGLTDTQYF. CDR3 nucleotides: TGTGCCAGTAGTACCCCAACCGGCCTTACAGATACGCAGTATTTT. Filled out from reference TRBV19 and TRBJ2-3, the complete variable domain reads DGGITQSPKYLFRKEGQNVTLSCEQNLNHDAMYWYRQDPGQGLRLIYYSQIVNDFQKGDIAEGYSVSREKKESFPLTVTSAQKNPTAFYLCASSTPTGLTDTQYFGPGTRLTVL.

The chain employs TRBV6-9 and TRBJ2-7; a possible D gene is TRBD2 (6 bases). The germline CDR1 and CDR2 sequences are MNHGY and SVAAGI. The CDR3 covers 17 residues. Trimming shortened V by 3 bases and J by 0 bases, and 18 bases separated the two germline ends. As DNA, the CDR3 is TGTGCCAGCAGTTACCCGGCGGGACCCACGAGCTCCTACGAGCAGTACTTC. This sequence encodes CASSYPAGPTSSYEQYF.

This clonotype was seen many times. The rearrangement uses TRBV6-1 and TRBJ1-1; no definite D call. Germline V CDR1 and CDR2: MNHNS, SASEGT. CDR3 length: 12 residues. Trimming left V 5 bases short and J 0 bases short, with 4 bases between. In nucleotides, the CDR3 is TGTGCCAGCAGTAAGATGAACACTGAAGCTTTCTTT. Protein sequence: CASSKMNTEAFF.

Concerning this clonotype: This may come from a read error, since a much larger clone is one base off. The V call is TRBV7-9, the J call TRBJ1-5; 9 bases are shared with TRBD1. Germline values: CDR1 SEHNR, CDR2 FQNEAQ (reference sequence). The CDR3 loop spans 14 amino acids. The CDR3 spells CASSWTGVDQHQHF. The CDR3 DNA is TGTGCCAGCAGCTGGACAGGGGTAGATCAGCACCAGCATTTT.

J is TRBJ1-5 and V is TRBV30; tentative D call: TRBD1 (6 bases). The CDR3 contains 14 residues. Germline-derived CDR1 and CDR2 are GTSNPN and SVGIG (reference sequence). Trimming pared 4 bases from V and 4 bases from J, leaving 14 bases between. The CDR3 protein is CAWNRDTVNQPQHF. DNA for the CDR3: TGTGCCTGGAACCGGGACACTGTTAATCAGCCCCAGCATTTT.

Note on this clonotype: The junction departs from the called germline gene at one end, perhaps through a read error. CDR3 region: CASSLVSGYSYEQHF. CDR3 sequence (DNA): TGCGCCAGCAGCTTGGTTAGCGGATACTCCTACGAGCAGCACTTC. The gene calls are TRBV5-1 and TRBJ2-7, with a tentative D call TRBD2 (6 bases). The V gene's germline CDR1 is SGHRS and CDR2 YFSETQ. There are 15 residues in the CDR3. The full variable domain, rest sourced from reference TRBV5-1 and TRBJ2-7, is KAGVTQTPRYLIKTRGQQVTLSCSPISGHRSVSWYQQTPGQGLQFLFEYFSETQRNKGNFPGRFSGRQFSNSRSEMNVSTLELGDSALYLCASSLVSGYSYEQHFGPGTRLTVT.

The table lists this clonotype with many counts. CDR3 in DNA: TGTGCCAGCAGTTATCTGGCTAGCGGGAGAGGTAACACCGGGGAGCTGTTTTTT. Protein sequence: CASSYLASGRGNTGELFF. This rearrangement joins TRBV6-2 or TRBV6-3 to TRBJ2-2, with TRBD2 matching 10 bases. This CDR3 is 18 amino acids long. J gave up 2 bases and V 3 bases, and 9 bases lay outside the gene matches. Per germline, CDR1 MNHEY and CDR2 SVGEGT.

Many counts were recorded for this clonotype. The chain combines TRBV20-1 with TRBJ2-3; 8 nucleotides line up with TRBD2. The J segment lost 4 bases and the V segment lost 5 bases, leaving 11 bases of the junction unmatched. The CDR3 is 15 residues long. CDR1 is DFQATT, CDR2 SNEGSKA, per germline (reference sequence). CDR3 protein: CSAHTSGPEADTQYF. CDR3 nucleotide sequence: TGCAGTGCTCACACTAGCGGACCTGAAGCAGATACGCAGTATTTT.

The genes are TRBV6-5 and TRBJ1-3; perhaps TRBD1 as D (5 bases). The CDR3 runs 15 residues. CDR1 and CDR2 (germline): MNHEY, SVGAGI. V was cut by 0 bases and J by 0 bases, with 6 bases left in between. The DNA for the CDR3 is TGTGCCAGCAGTTACTCGAGGGGCTCTGGAAACACCATATATTTT. Translating gives CASSYSRGSGNTIYF.

This chain joins TRBV28 and TRBJ1-5; D gene uncertain. The CDR3 is 15 amino acids. Germline CDR1 and CDR2: MDHEN and SYDVKM. The ends were cut back, 6 bases at V and 0 bases at J, with 12 bases in the middle. In nucleotides, the CDR3 is TGTGCCAGCAGCACCACAAATTATAGCAATCAGCCCCAGCATTTT. Its translation is CASSTTNYSNQPQHF.

This clonotype appeared a few times. The chain has TRBV20-1 and TRBJ2-3; D unresolved. Germline-derived CDR1 and CDR2 are DFQATT and SNEGSKA (reference sequence). CDR3 length: 15 residues. Deletions cut 0 bases from V and 5 bases from J, with 15 bases between. The CDR3 reads CSAREAASGQDTQYF. The CDR3 DNA reads TGCAGTGCTAGAGAGGCTGCCTCGGGTCAAGATACGCAGTATTTT.

The V gene is TRBV6-2 or TRBV6-3, the J gene TRBJ2-3; 10 bases line up with TRBD2. V shed 8 bases and J 4 bases; nucleotides not matched to a gene: 6. CDR1 is MNHEY, CDR2 SVGEGT, per germline. The CDR3 extends over 14 amino acids. The CDR3 bases are TGTGCCAGCGGTCTAGCGGGAGAGGCAGATACGCAGTATTTT. Protein: CASGLAGEADTQYF.

This clonotype was found many times. The genes are TRBV27 and TRBJ2-3; possibly TRBD1 for D (5 bases). CDR3 size: 16 residues. Between the trimmed V and J ends, which lost 5 bases and 2 bases, there was a span of 17 bases. Germline V gene data show CDR1 as MNHEY and CDR2 as SMNVEV (reference sequence). The CDR3 nucleotides are TGTGCCAGCAGTCCCAATAAGGGGAAGCACACAGATACGCAGTATTTT. The encoded protein is CASSPNKGKHTDTQYF.

The gene calls are TRBV28 and TRBJ1-4, with unresolved D. Germline lookup yields CDR1 MDHEN and CDR2 SYDVKM. With 7 bases removed from V and 1 base from J, the gap between germline ends came to 10 bases. CDR3 length: 14 residues. The CDR3 DNA sequence: TGTGCCAGCACCTCAGTATTAACTAATGAAAAACTGTTTTTT. It specifies CASTSVLTNEKLFF.

This clonotype was detected ten times or more. The chain uses TRBV12-3 or TRBV12-4 and TRBJ1-5; 8 nucleotides agree with TRBD1. V shed 6 bases, J shed 2 bases, and the junction held 3 bases outside the gene matches. The CDR3 is made up of 14 amino acids. In nucleotides, the CDR3 is TGTGCCAGCAGCTTGACAGGGGGCAATCAGCCCCAGCATTTT. Translated: CASSLTGGNQPQHF.

The table lists this clonotype with a few counts. The CDR3 DNA reads TGTGCCAGCAGAAATTGGACCGGGGAGCTGTTTTTT. Translation: CASRNWTGELFF. The chain combines TRBV6-1 with TRBJ2-2; no clear D gene. V lost 6 bases and J lost 5, with 7 bases in between. The CDR3 runs 12 residues. Germline V gene lookup returns CDR1 MNHNS and CDR2 SASEGT.

The chain has TRBV24-1 and TRBJ2-3; TRBD2 matches at 8 bases. The germline V gene encodes CDR1 KGHDR and CDR2 SFDVKD. The CDR3 is made up of 14 amino acids. V was pared by 5 bases and J by 0 bases, with 0 bases of the junction left unmatched. CDR3 residues: CATSVAGSTDTQYF. In DNA, the CDR3 is TGTGCCACCAGTGTAGCGGGGAGCACAGATACGCAGTATTTT.

This clonotype has just a few counts. CDR3 nucleotide sequence: TGTGCCAGCCGGAGAACAGGATCTAGCACAGATACGCAGTATTTT. As protein: CASRRTGSSTDTQYF. The V and J genes are TRBV6-1 and TRBJ2-3, with a possible D match to TRBD1 (5 bases). V shed 8 bases and J shed 0 bases, with 15 bases lying between them. Germline V gives CDR1 MNHNS, CDR2 SASEGT. The CDR3 has 15 residues.

This clonotype has a count of ten or more. CDR3 amino acids: CASSRGTGGGNTIYF. CDR3 sequence (DNA): TGTGCCAGCAGCCGCGGGACAGGTGGTGGAAACACCATATATTTT. The genes are TRBV3-1 and TRBJ1-3; 8 bases map to TRBD1. The germline gives CDR1 LGHDT, CDR2 YNNKEL (reference sequence). After removal of 4 bases from V and 3 bases from J, the junction contained 5 bases not matched to a gene. CDR3 size: 15 residues.

This clonotype was recorded many times. This chain connects TRBV20-1 to TRBJ2-2; TRBD2 agrees at 8 bases. From germline, CDR1 is DFQATT and CDR2 SNEGSKA (reference sequence). The length of the CDR3 is 13 residues. J was trimmed by 2 bases and V by 5 bases; bases with no gene match: 1. CDR3 residues: CSARTSNTGELFF. CDR3 DNA: TGCAGTGCTCGGACTAGCAACACCGGGGAGCTGTTTTTT.